The 7 T cell receptor beta chains in this list originate from one sample, sequenced in a study of blood T cell repertoires in COVID-19. Only in-frame clones appear in the TCRdb table, and some are missing; sequencing was by immunoSEQ multiplex PCR. The profile covers 50,000 to 55,000 clones, with roughly 86% appearing a single time and roughly 24% taken by the ten largest. Material for sequencing was peripheral blood. These receptors were collected from a woman at least 80 years old with acute or convalescent COVID-19.

This chain joins TRBV5-6 and TRBJ2-3, with 12 nucleotides matching TRBD2. CDR3 size: 16 residues. In germline, CDR1 is SGHDT, CDR2 YYEEEE. The V gene end was trimmed by 4 bases and the J gene end by 3 bases; junction bases not matched to a gene: 6. This chain's CDR3 is CASSTGTSGSTDTQYF. DNA for the CDR3: TGTGCCAGCAGCACGGGGACTAGCGGGTCTACAGATACGCAGTATTTT.

The gene calls are TRBV6-5 and TRBJ1-4; 8 bases align to TRBD1. From germline, CDR1 is MNHEY and CDR2 SVGAGI. The CDR3 runs to 13 residues. With 8 bases clipped from V and 7 bases from J, the junction kept 6 bases outside the gene matches. This CDR3 reads CASGQGAREKLFF. The CDR3 DNA reads as TGTGCCAGCGGGCAGGGGGCTCGTGAAAAACTGTTTTTT.

The rearrangement links TRBV18 to TRBJ1-5; 8 bases map to TRBD1. Germline lookup yields CDR1 KGHSH and CDR2 LQKENI. This CDR3 has 15 amino acids. V shed 3 bases, J shed 7 bases, and the junction held 8 bases outside the gene matches. The CDR3 here is CASSPSQGAGQPQHF. CDR3 coding DNA: TGTGCCAGCTCACCTTCTCAGGGGGCAGGCCAGCCCCAGCATTTT.

The J gene is TRBJ1-2, the V gene TRBV18; a weak D match, TRBD1 (6 bases). With 3 bases removed from V and 5 bases from J, the gap between germline ends came to 19 bases. Germline V gene lookup returns CDR1 KGHSH and CDR2 LQKENI. The CDR3 consists of 16 residues. The CDR3 region has the DNA TGTGCCAGCTCACCTAGGACAGCCCAAGGGCAGTATGGCTACACCTTC. As protein: CASSPRTAQGQYGYTF. Looking up the rest from reference TRBV18 and TRBJ1-2 gives the full variable domain: NAGVMQNPRHLVRRRGQEARLRCSPMKGHSHVYWYRQLPEEGLKFMVYLQKENIIDESGMPKERFSAEFPKEGPSILRIQQVVRGDSAAYFCASSPRTAQGQYGYTFGSGTRLTVV.

The chain has TRBV28 and TRBJ1-2; 9 nucleotides agree with TRBD1. The V gene end was trimmed by 3 bases and the J gene end by 2 bases; junction bases not matched to a gene: 4. Germline loops: CDR1 MDHEN, CDR2 SYDVKM. The CDR3 totals 15 residues. The chain's CDR3 is CASSLVGTGNYGYTF. The CDR3 DNA reads TGTGCCAGCAGTTTGGTTGGGACAGGGAACTATGGCTACACCTTC.

The chain uses TRBV3-1 (or the pseudogene TRBV3-2) and TRBJ1-4; D is undetermined. CDR1 LGHDT and CDR2 YNNKEL come from the germline V gene (reference sequence). Trimming took 4 bases from V and 2 from J, leaving 8 bases between them. The CDR3 is made up of 14 amino acids. This chain's CDR3 is CASSLLETNEKLFF. CDR3 in DNA: TGTGCCAGCAGCCTACTAGAGACTAATGAAAAACTGTTTTTT.

The chain joins TRBV5-4 to TRBJ2-3; 8 bases match TRBD2. J gave up 2 bases and V 2 bases, and 4 bases lay outside the gene matches. Germline CDR1 is SGHNT and CDR2 is YYREEE (reference sequence). CDR3 length: 15 residues. Here the CDR3 reads CASSFLAGLTDTQYF. Here the CDR3 DNA reads TGTGCCAGCAGCTTTCTAGCGGGCCTCACAGATACGCAGTATTTT.